The TCR beta chain described here comes from a study of cytomegalovirus exposure and HLA in healthy donors. This clone turned up a few times. CDR3 size: 14 residues. The germline CDR1 and CDR2 sequences are MGHRA and YSYEKL. V lost 4 bases and J lost 3, with 13 bases in between. Amplification used 60 Vbeta primers and 13 Jbeta primers. Measured with immunoSEQ multiplex PCR; TCRdb has only the in-frame clones, and not every one. Of over 110,000 clones in the sample, around 73% were seen once. The sample comprised PBMCs. The receptor comes from a female donor in good health and CMV-seronegative. The V call is TRBV4-1, the J call TRBJ2-7, with D possibly TRBD2 on 6 matching bases. In DNA form, the CDR3 reads TGCGCCAGCAGCCTCGACCTGGGAGGCTACGAGCAGTACTTC. Residues: CASSLDLGGYEQYF.